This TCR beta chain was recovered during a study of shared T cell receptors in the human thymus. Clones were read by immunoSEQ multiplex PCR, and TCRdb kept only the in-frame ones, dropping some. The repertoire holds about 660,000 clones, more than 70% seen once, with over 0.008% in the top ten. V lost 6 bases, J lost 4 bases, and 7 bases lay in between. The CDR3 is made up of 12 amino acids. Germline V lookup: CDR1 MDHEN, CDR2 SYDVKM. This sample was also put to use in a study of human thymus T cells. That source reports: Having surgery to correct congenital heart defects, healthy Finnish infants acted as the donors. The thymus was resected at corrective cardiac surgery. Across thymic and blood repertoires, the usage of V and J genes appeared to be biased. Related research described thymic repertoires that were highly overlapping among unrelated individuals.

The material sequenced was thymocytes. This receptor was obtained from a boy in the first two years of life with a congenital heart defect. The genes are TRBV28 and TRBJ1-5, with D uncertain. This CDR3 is CASRVRNQPQHF. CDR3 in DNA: TGTGCCAGCAGGGTCAGAAATCAGCCCCAGCATTTT.